Below are 24 T cell receptor beta chains sequenced from a single sample in a study of tumor-infiltrating lymphocytes in primary liver carcinoma (TCRdb year 2017). Instrument used: Illumina HiSeq 2500. Using a constant-region primer and ProtoScript II reverse transcriptase, TCRbeta-specific cDNA was reverse-transcribed from about 460 ng total RNA. Three nested multiplex PCR rounds, following a slightly modified ARM-PCR procedure, were used to build the TCRbeta libraries. Multiplex TRBV1-TRBV30 forward primers and a Cbeta reverse primer were used in the first two PCR rounds, each of which was run for 10 to 11 cycles. TCRdb ran its own pipeline on the public reads, namely fastp trimming at Q25 and MiXCR clone calling, and kept in-frame beta chains. Every CDR3 protein is listed once, alongside the most common genes and DNA of its rows. The sample table records fewer than 250,000 distinct CDR3 sequences; around 60% of these occur just once. The ten largest account for around 7.1% of the sample.

RNA from unsorted whole blood was extracted with TRIzol reagent, and germline DNA was obtained with the DNeasy Blood & Tissue kit. The specimen sequenced was peripheral blood. The receptors shown here come from a woman aged 55-75 years with primary liver carcinoma and hepatitis B virus infection.

The chain combines TRBV28 with TRBJ1-1, with TRBD1 identical over 7 bases. This CDR3 is 14 amino acids long. V lost 6 bases to trimming and J lost 3 bases; unmatched junction nucleotides: 7. In germline, CDR1 is MDHEN, CDR2 SYDVKM. The CDR3 reads CASRGQFRDTEAFF. The CDR3 bases are TGTGCCAGCAGGGGACAGTTTCGGGACACTGAAGCTTTCTTT.

The DNA for the CDR3 is TGTGCCAGCAGTATAGGGACGGTGAACACTGAAGCTTTCTTT. Protein: CASSIGTVNTEAFF. This chain links TRBV28 with TRBJ1-1; tentative D call: TRBD1 (5 bases). Germline-derived CDR1 and CDR2 are MDHEN and SYDVKM. This CDR3 is 14 amino acids long. The ends were cut back, 5 bases at V and 0 bases at J, with 10 bases in the middle.

The V and J genes are TRBV11-2 and TRBJ1-1; D is possibly TRBD1 (5 bases). The length of the CDR3 is 17 residues. Germline loops: CDR1 SGHAT, CDR2 FQNNGV. This chain's CDR3 is CTISRGQGAFLDTEAFF. The DNA of the CDR3 is TGTACCATCAGCCGTGGACAAGGGGCTTTCTTGGACACTGAAGCTTTCTTT. Full variable domain (rest looked up from reference TRBV11-2 and TRBJ1-1): EAGVAQSPRYKIIEKRQSVAFWCNPISGHATLYWYQQILGQGPKLLIQFQNNGVVDDSQLPKDRFSAERLKGVDSTLKIQPAKLEDSAVYLCTISRGQGAFLDTEAFFGQGTRLTVV.

This clonotype has ten or more counts. The rearrangement links TRBV11-2 to TRBJ2-7; tentative D call: TRBD1 (6 bases). Germline lookup yields CDR1 SGHAT and CDR2 FQNNGV. There are 15 residues in the CDR3. Trimming removed 4 bases at V and 0 bases at J, with 13 bases between. CDR3 loop: CASSWRTAPSYEQYF. The CDR3 region has the DNA TGTGCCAGCAGCTGGAGGACAGCCCCCTCCTACGAGCAGTACTTC.

This clonotype was seen ten or more times. CDR3 sequence reads: CASSLGGQNQPQHF. CDR3 coding DNA: TGTGCCAGCAGCTTAGGAGGGCAAAATCAGCCCCAGCATTTT. The chain uses TRBV13 and TRBJ1-5, with no clear D. V lost 0 bases, J lost 4 bases, and 7 bases lay in between. The CDR3 is 14 amino acids. Germline V gene data show CDR1 as PRHDT and CDR2 as FYEKMQ (reference sequence).

In its sample, this clonotype was seen once. This may stem from a read error, because a much larger clone lies one nucleotide away. The chain uses TRBV12-3 or TRBV12-4 and TRBJ1-1; TRBD1 matches at 7 bases. The CDR3 sequence is 14 residues long. V shed 7 bases, J shed 7 bases, and the junction held 12 bases outside the gene matches. The DNA for the CDR3 is TGTGCCAGCAAGAATACAGGGGACTTTGGTGAAGCTTTCTTT. Its translation: CASKNTGDFGEAFF.

The J gene is TRBJ2-2, the V gene TRBV11-2; 9 nucleotides align to TRBD2. J gave up 0 bases and V 7 bases, and 9 bases lay outside the gene matches. Germline V gene sequence: CDR1 SGHAT, CDR2 FQNNGV. This CDR3 region has 17 residues. The DNA of the CDR3 is TGTGCCAGCAATACCAGGACTAGCGCCGCGAACACCGGGGAGCTGTTTTTT. This sequence encodes CASNTRTSAANTGELFF.

The chain uses TRBV7-9 and TRBJ2-5, with D possibly matching TRBD1 (5 bases). V was cut by 2 bases and J by 4 bases, with 14 bases left in between. Germline-derived CDR1 and CDR2 are SEHNR and FQNEAQ (reference sequence). This CDR3 has 15 residues. The CDR3 nucleotides read TGTGCCAGCAGCTTAACTCTGAGACAGCGAGAGACCCAGTACTTC. Its protein is CASSLTLRQRETQYF.

The V call is TRBV7-3, the J call TRBJ2-2, with 11 positions matching TRBD2. The CDR3 loop spans 18 amino acids. CDR1 and CDR2 from the germline V gene are SGHTA and FQGTGA. Trimming cost V 0 bases and J 4 bases; bases outside gene matches: 7. This CDR3 is CASSLTFLAGGSTGELFF. As DNA, the CDR3 is TGTGCCAGCAGCTTAACGTTCTTAGCGGGAGGGAGCACCGGGGAGCTGTTTTTT.

By share of the sample, this clonotype is medium-sized. The chain has TRBV11-2 and TRBJ2-4, with D possibly matching TRBD1 (5 bases). The germline V gene has CDR1 SGHAT and CDR2 FQNNGV. The CDR3 runs to 14 residues. The V gene lost 2 bases and the J gene lost 8 bases, with 13 bases spanning the gap. The CDR3 coding sequence is TGTGCCAGCAGCTTAACTTCCCCAGGGCACATTCAGTACTTC. This gives the protein CASSLTSPGHIQYF.

A few counts support this clonotype. V gene TRBV25-1 combines with J gene TRBJ1-1; a weak D match, TRBD1 (5 bases). This CDR3 is built from 14 residues. Germline CDR1 and CDR2: MGHDK and SYGVNS. Trimming took 3 bases from V and 5 from J, leaving 13 bases between them. As DNA, the CDR3 is TGTGCCAGCAGTGACAGGGCAGCGGGAACTGAAGCTTTCTTT. Translated, it gives CASSDRAAGTEAFF. The full variable domain, its missing parts supplied by reference TRBV25-1 and TRBJ1-1, is EADIYQTPRYLVIGTGKKITLECSQTMGHDKMYWYQQDPGMELHLIHYSYGVNSTEKGDLSSESTVSRIRTEHFPLTLESARPSHTSQYLCASSDRAAGTEAFFGQGTRLTVV.

This clonotype was seen at least ten times. The chain combines TRBV6-1 with TRBJ1-6; D is perhaps TRBD1 (5 bases). CDR1 and CDR2 from the germline V gene are MNHNS and SASEGT. The CDR3 consists of 13 residues. The V end was cut by 7 bases, the J end by 5 bases, with 9 bases between. CDR3 nucleotide sequence: TGTGCCAGCACAGGGACCGATAATTCACCCCTCCACTTT. Translation gives CASTGTDNSPLHF.

This clonotype has just one count. The junction departs from the called germline gene at one end, perhaps through a read error. The rearrangement uses TRBV24-1 and TRBJ2-2; 10 bases map to TRBD2. CDR1 and CDR2 from the germline V gene are KGHDR and SFDVKD. CDR3 length equals 15 residues. The chain's CDR3 is CAISDFLAGAGELFF. The CDR3 DNA follows: TGTGCCATCAGTGATTTTCTAGCGGGAGCCGGGGAGCTGTTTTTT.

The chain employs TRBV29-1 and TRBJ1-2; 11 bases line up with TRBD1. The CDR3 length is 15 residues. The germline CDR1 and CDR2 sequences are SQVTM and ANQGSEA. The CDR3 spells CNAAPGTGGSYGYTF. CDR3 bases: TGCAACGCTGCCCCCGGGACAGGGGGGTCCTATGGCTACACCTTC.

A remark on this clonotype: At one end, the junction sequence differs from germline, possibly due to a read error. The CDR3 DNA sequence: TGCAGCGCCGGGACAGACAATCTGCCCCGGCATTTT. It yields the protein CSAGTDNLPRHF. This rearrangement joins TRBV29-1 to TRBJ1-5; 7 positions match TRBD1. The CDR3 is 12 amino acids. CDR1 is SQVTM, CDR2 ANQGSEA, per germline.

The chain joins TRBV13 to TRBJ2-7; 7 bases line up with TRBD1. CDR1 and CDR2 (germline): PRHDT, FYEKMQ (reference sequence). V shed 5 bases and J 1 base; nucleotides not matched to a gene: 8. The CDR3 has 15 residues. The CDR3 protein is CASSARTGGSYEQYF. The CDR3, as DNA: TGTGCCAGCAGCGCCCGGACAGGAGGTTCCTACGAGCAGTACTTC.

A note on this clonotype: Its ends do not fully match the called genes, so a read error is possible. This chain's CDR3 is CASLRLAGVPGELLF. CDR3 DNA: TGCGCCAGCCTCCGACTAGCGGGAGTTCCCGGGGAGCTGTTATTT. The chain has TRBV5-1 and TRBJ2-2, with 12 bases that match TRBD2. This CDR3 contains 15 residues. Germline assignment: CDR1 SGHRS and CDR2 YFSETQ.

For this clonotype: A much larger clone differs from this one at a single base, so this may be a read error. The CDR3 end shows no conserved phenylalanine or tryptophan, and so a read error is likely. The J gene is TRBJ1-2, the V gene TRBV6-1; D unclear. CDR1 is MNHNS and CDR2 is SASEGT in the germline V gene. This CDR3 has 16 residues. Trimming stripped 7 bases from V and 1 base from J, with 19 bases between. In DNA, the CDR3 is TGTGCCAGCATCCTAGGACGACGGGAATTTAACTATGGCTACACCATC. Amino acids: CASILGRREFNYGYTI.

Turning to this clonotype: A much larger clone lies a single base off, so this may be a read error. The J gene is TRBJ2-7, the V gene TRBV12-3 or TRBV12-4; D ambiguous. The CDR3 is 13 amino acids. CDR3 residues: CASSFSSVREQCF. DNA of the CDR3: TGTGCCAGCAGTTTCAGCTCAGTACGCGAGCAGTGCTTC.

This clonotype has more than one count but fewer than ten. The rearrangement links TRBV6-5 to TRBJ2-6; 11 bases line up with TRBD1. The germline CDR1 and CDR2 sequences are MNHEY and SVGAGI. V was clipped by 0 bases and J by 0 bases; unmatched bases: 10. This CDR3 region has 21 residues. DNA for the CDR3: TGTGCCAGCAGTTACTCCCAATTCACCGGGACAGGGGGCTCTGGGGCCAACGTCCTGACTTTC. This gives the protein CASSYSQFTGTGGSGANVLTF.

To note about this clonotype: One end of the junction varies from germline; a read error may be responsible. The chain has TRBV11-2 and TRBJ1-2, with a weak D call TRBD1 (5 bases). Germline CDR1 SGHAT, CDR2 FQNNGV. The CDR3 is 13 residues long. The CDR3 coding sequence is TGTGCCAATAGCTTAGACAGAAACTACGGCTACACCTTC. It encodes CANSLDRNYGYTF.

This clonotype was seen many times. The chain couples TRBV11-3 to TRBJ2-1, with D possibly matching TRBD2 (6 bases). V was trimmed by 5 bases and J by 8 bases, leaving 16 bases between them. The CDR3 has 14 residues. CDR1 is SGHNT and CDR2 is YENEEA in the germline V gene. The CDR3 sequence is CASSPGTGTYEQFF. For the CDR3, the DNA is TGTGCCAGCAGCCCCGGGACGGGGACTTATGAGCAGTTCTTC.

This clonotype was detected ten times or more. The CDR3 bases are TGTGCCAGCAGCTTTGAATCCCGGGGTGACACTGAAGCTTTCTTT. It is translated as CASSFESRGDTEAFF. The chain joins TRBV11-2 to TRBJ1-1; no firm D call. This CDR3 has 15 residues. Germline V lookup: CDR1 SGHAT, CDR2 FQNNGV. V lost 3 bases to trimming and J lost 3 bases, with 14 bases between them.

In this sample, this clonotype turned up many times. J is TRBJ2-5 and V is TRBV5-1; 11 nucleotides align to TRBD1. Germline lookup yields CDR1 SGHRS and CDR2 YFSETQ. The CDR3 runs 15 residues. The J segment lost 5 bases and the V segment lost 4 bases, leaving 7 bases of the junction unmatched. The CDR3 DNA reads TGCGCCAGCAGCCTGGGACAGGGGGGTGTGGAGACCCAGTACTTC. Encoded protein: CASSLGQGGVETQYF. Together with reference TRBV5-1 and TRBJ2-5, the CDR3 gives the full variable domain: KAGVTQTPRYLIKTRGQQVTLSCSPISGHRSVSWYQQTPGQGLQFLFEYFSETQRNKGNFPGRFSGRQFSNSRSEMNVSTLELGDSALYLCASSLGQGGVETQYFGPGTRLLVL.